The 17 T cell receptor beta chains reported below all come from one sample, sequenced in a study of OX40 agonist ivuxolimab in advanced cancers. Libraries were prepared by immunoSEQ multiplex PCR; TCRdb keeps only in-frame clonotypes and omits some of them. The sample shows 95,000 to 150,000 clones, around 93% of them seen only once. Material: CD4+ or CD8+ T cells sorted from blood, obtained in a trial of the OX40 agonist ivuxolimab. The source of these receptors is an adult with an advanced solid tumor such as melanoma, head and neck, liver or kidney cancer.

CDR3 nucleotide sequence: TGTGCCAGCAGCACCAACCCAAGTTCACCCCTCCACTTT. Amino acids: CASSTNPSSPLHF. The chain joins TRBV7-3 to TRBJ1-6, with no clear D. This CDR3 is built from 13 residues. Germline V gene data show CDR1 as SGHTA and CDR2 as FQGTGA. V was shortened by 5 bases and J by 9 bases, with 11 bases between the two germline ends.

In this sample, this clone turned up once. Here the CDR3 reads CASRTGGNTIYF. The CDR3, as DNA: TGTGCCAGCAGGACGGGGGGAAACACCATATATTTT. The chain recombines TRBV28 with TRBJ1-3; D ambiguous. The V gene's germline CDR1 is MDHEN and CDR2 SYDVKM. The germline V and J ends were trimmed by 6 bases and 4 bases, with 7 bases remaining between them. This CDR3 comprises 12 residues.

The chain employs TRBV10-3 and TRBJ2-3; D remains unclear. This CDR3 region has 13 residues. With 3 bases removed from V and 2 bases from J, the gap between germline ends came to 6 bases. CDR1 is ENHRY and CDR2 is SYGVKD in the germline V gene. This CDR3 reads CAISDSVTDTQYF. CDR3 DNA sequence: TGTGCCATCAGTGACTCCGTCACAGATACGCAGTATTTT.

V gene TRBV6-5 combines with J gene TRBJ1-1; 10 bases line up with TRBD1. CDR3 length equals 14 residues. Germline assignment: CDR1 MNHEY and CDR2 SVGAGI. Trimming cost V 6 bases and J 8 bases; bases outside gene matches: 9. In nucleotides, the CDR3 is TGTGCCAGCAGCATGGGACAGGGGCGTCCGGAAGCTTTCTTT. Translating it yields CASSMGQGRPEAFF.

This chain joins TRBV19 and TRBJ1-2, with 7 bases fitting TRBD1. Per germline, CDR1 LNHDA and CDR2 SQIVND (reference sequence). V shed 2 bases and J 4 bases; nucleotides not matched to a gene: 7. This CDR3 spans 15 amino acids. The CDR3 is CASSIPGQAFYGYTF. In nucleotides, the CDR3 is TGTGCCAGTAGTATACCAGGACAGGCCTTCTATGGCTACACCTTC.

V usage is TRBV28 and J usage is TRBJ2-7; 8 bases align to TRBD1. Per the germline V gene, CDR1 is MDHEN and CDR2 is SYDVKM. The V and J ends lost 2 bases and 4 bases, in that order; junction bases with no gene match: 10. The length of the CDR3 is 16 residues. The CDR3 is CASSLIVGDRLYEQYF. CDR3 nucleotides: TGTGCCAGCAGTTTAATTGTAGGGGACAGGCTTTACGAGCAGTACTTC. Full variable domain (remainder filled in from reference TRBV28 and TRBJ2-7): DVKVTQSSRYLVKRTGEKVFLECVQDMDHENMFWYRQDPGLGLRLIYFSYDVKMKEKGDIPEGYSVSREKKERFSLILESASTNQTSMYLCASSLIVGDRLYEQYFGPGTRLTVT.

The chain has TRBV27 and TRBJ1-3; D is ambiguous. The CDR3 runs to 16 residues. The germline V and J ends were trimmed by 5 bases and 0 bases, with 14 bases remaining between them. Germline lookup yields CDR1 MNHEY and CDR2 SMNVEV (reference sequence). The chain's CDR3 is CASSPPRAVSGNTIYF. DNA of the CDR3: TGTGCCAGCAGTCCGCCCCGGGCAGTCTCTGGAAACACCATATATTTT.

This chain connects TRBV4-3 to TRBJ2-6, with a possible D match to TRBD2 (6 bases). V was clipped by 5 bases and J by 4 bases, with 21 bases between them. From germline, CDR1 is LGHNA and CDR2 YSLEER. The CDR3 totals 18 residues. This CDR3 is CASSKDRTNGPGANVLTF. CDR3 in DNA: TGCGCCAGCAGCAAGGACCGGACTAACGGACCCGGGGCCAACGTCCTGACTTTC.

The chain employs TRBV27 and TRBJ2-3; no firm D call. Per germline, CDR1 MNHEY and CDR2 SMNVEV (reference sequence). This CDR3 comprises 13 residues. Trimming cost V 3 bases and J 6 bases, with 10 bases left between them. The CDR3 DNA reads as TGTGCCAGCAGTTTTACTATAATGGATACGCAGTATTTT. This encodes CASSFTIMDTQYF.

The sample holds one count of this clone. This rearrangement joins TRBV10-3 to TRBJ2-7, with 7 bases identical to TRBD2. Trimming took 2 bases from V and 0 from J; bases not matched to a gene: 1. Germline V gene lookup returns CDR1 ENHRY and CDR2 SYGVKD. The CDR3 runs 14 residues. The CDR3 DNA sequence: TGTGCCATCAGTGAGGGCGGGAGCTCCTACGAGCAGTACTTC. This gives the protein CAISEGGSSYEQYF.

The chain combines TRBV4-2 with TRBJ2-5, with TRBD2 matching 12 bases. Germline V gene sequence: CDR1 LGHNA, CDR2 YNFKEQ. The CDR3 runs to 16 residues. The J segment lost 4 bases and the V segment lost 2 bases, leaving 5 bases of the junction unmatched. The CDR3 reads CASSQQTSGRGETQYF. The CDR3 bases are TGTGCCAGCAGCCAACAGACTAGCGGGAGAGGAGAGACCCAGTACTTC.

The chain recombines TRBV4-2 with TRBJ2-1; 9 nucleotides line up with TRBD2. Germline V CDR1 and CDR2: LGHNA, YNFKEQ. The CDR3 has 16 amino acids. J gave up 5 bases and V 1 base, and 6 bases lay outside the gene matches. The CDR3 is CASSQGRASGDNEQFF. CDR3 nucleotide sequence: TGTGCCAGCAGCCAAGGGAGGGCTAGCGGGGACAATGAGCAGTTCTTC.

This clone appeared a single time. The CDR3 protein is CASSLDSGATDTQYF. CDR3 in DNA: TGTGCCAGCAGCTTAGATTCCGGGGCCACAGATACGCAGTATTTT. The chain recombines TRBV7-6 with TRBJ2-3, with D possibly called TRBD1 or TRBD2 (5 bases each). CDR3 size: 15 residues. The ends were cut back, 1 base at V and 2 bases at J, with 10 bases in the middle. CDR1 is SGHVS, CDR2 FNYEAQ, per germline.

V and J are TRBV5-1 and TRBJ2-7, with D unresolved. V lost 0 bases and J 3 bases, leaving 7 bases between the germline ends. The CDR3 length is 13 residues. CDR1 is SGHRS and CDR2 is YFSETQ in the germline V gene. CDR3 sequence reads: CASSLARSYEQYF. The CDR3 DNA reads as TGCGCCAGCAGCTTGGCGCGGAGCTACGAGCAGTACTTC.

The chain employs TRBV15 and TRBJ1-1; D call uncertain. Per germline, CDR1 LNHNV and CDR2 YYDKDF (reference sequence). The CDR3 is 12 amino acids. The V end lost 1 base, the J end lost 9 bases, and 9 bases lay between the germline ends. The chain's CDR3 is CATSRVGEKAFF. CDR3 sequence (DNA): TGTGCCACCAGCAGAGTTGGGGAGAAAGCTTTCTTT.

This chain connects TRBV5-4 to TRBJ2-5; TRBD1 agrees at 9 bases. The DNA end is more similar to TRBJ2-7, so the J call may be wrong. This CDR3 region has 14 residues. Looked up from germline, CDR1 is SGHNT and CDR2 is YYREEE (reference sequence). CDR3 nucleotide sequence: TGTGCCAGCAGCTATCGGACAGGGGCCAACGAGCAGTACTTC. Protein product: CASSYRTGANEQYF.

This clone turned up a few times. The V gene is TRBV11-3, the J gene TRBJ1-2; 7 bases align to TRBD1. Germline loops: CDR1 SGHNT, CDR2 YENEEA. V trimming: 5 bases; J trimming: 4 bases; junction bases outside the gene matches: 7. This CDR3 spans 14 amino acids. The CDR3 sequence: CASSPKQGSYGYTF. In nucleotides, the CDR3 is TGTGCCAGCAGCCCTAAACAGGGGAGCTATGGCTACACCTTC.